This TCR beta chain was captured in a study of T cells in Graves' hyperthyroidism and ophthalmopathy. An absence of ophthalmopathy progression within 18 months meant stable Graves' hyperthyroidism. TCR beta CDR3 region amplification was performed from RNA transcripts. The HTBI primer set served for first-round RT-PCR of the TCR CDR3. TCRdb redid the calling of the multiplex PCR reads with MiXCR, one entry per CDR3 protein. The sample has hundreds of thousands of distinct CDR3 sequences, about two fifths seen once. CDR3 length: 12 amino acids. CDR1 SGHVS and CDR2 FNYEAQ come from the germline V gene. Trimming stripped 6 bases from V and 12 bases from J, with 17 bases between.

Sequencing was carried out using blood. The rearrangement links TRBV7-6 to TRBJ1-2; D perhaps matches TRBD1 (5 bases). This TCR derives from a man younger than 30 with Graves' hyperthyroidism. The chain's CDR3 is CASSRDLSGNTF. CDR3 sequence (DNA): TGTGCCAGCAGTCGGGACCTCTCTGGAAACACCTTC.